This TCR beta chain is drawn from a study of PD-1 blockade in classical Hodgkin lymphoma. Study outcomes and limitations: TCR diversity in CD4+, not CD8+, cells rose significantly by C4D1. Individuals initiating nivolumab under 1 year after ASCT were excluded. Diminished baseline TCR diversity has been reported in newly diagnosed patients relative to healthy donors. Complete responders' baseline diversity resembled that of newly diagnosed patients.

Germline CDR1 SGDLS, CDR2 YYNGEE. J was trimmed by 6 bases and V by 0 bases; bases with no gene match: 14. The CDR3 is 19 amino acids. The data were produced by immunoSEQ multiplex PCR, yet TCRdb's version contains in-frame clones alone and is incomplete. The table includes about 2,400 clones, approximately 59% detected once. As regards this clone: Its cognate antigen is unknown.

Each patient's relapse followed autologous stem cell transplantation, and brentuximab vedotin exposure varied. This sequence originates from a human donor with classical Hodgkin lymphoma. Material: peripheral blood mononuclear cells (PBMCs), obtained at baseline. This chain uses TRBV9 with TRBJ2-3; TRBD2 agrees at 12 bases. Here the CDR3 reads CASSVASSGGATMMDTQYF. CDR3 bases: TGTGCCAGCAGCGTAGCTTCTAGCGGGGGGGCGACGATGATGGATACGCAGTATTTT.